The 9 T cell receptor beta chains reported below all come from one sample, sequenced in a study of control samples from healthy donors and cancer patients. Measured with immunoSEQ multiplex PCR; TCRdb has only the in-frame clones, and not every one. The sample has about 140,000 clones, just over 85% seen once. What was sequenced was blood. These receptors all come from a man between 18 and 35 years old in good health.

The V and J genes are TRBV12-3 or TRBV12-4 and TRBJ1-2, with TRBD1 identical over 7 bases. V lost 7 bases and J lost 8; bases outside the gene matches: 10. There are 13 residues in the CDR3. CDR3 loop: CASTGTAWNGYTF. The CDR3, as DNA: TGTGCCAGCACCGGGACAGCCTGGAACGGCTACACCTTC.

The chain joins TRBV27 to TRBJ2-7; TRBD1 is a possible D gene (5 bases). This CDR3 region has 19 residues. V lost 5 bases and J lost 0, with 26 bases in between. CDR1 MNHEY and CDR2 SMNVEV come from the germline V gene (reference sequence). As DNA, the CDR3 is TGTGCCAGCAGTCCCCCTCCGCCCCTCGGACAACTCTCCTCCTACGAGCAGTACTTC. Translation: CASSPPPPLGQLSSYEQYF.

The chain uses TRBV24-1 and TRBJ2-5, with 11 bases lining up with TRBD2. The CDR3 runs 15 residues. The V and J ends lost 1 base and 6 bases, in that order; junction bases with no gene match: 3. The germline CDR1 and CDR2 sequences are KGHDR and SFDVKD. DNA for the CDR3: TGTGCCACCAGTGATTTTACTAGCGGGGGACAGACCCAGTACTTC. Translating it yields CATSDFTSGGQTQYF.

This clone has just one count. This chain uses TRBV23-1 with TRBJ2-1; D is perhaps TRBD2 (6 bases). TRBV23-1 has ORF status, its function being uncertain. This CDR3 region has 18 residues. V was shortened by 2 bases and J by 3 bases, with 20 bases between the two germline ends. CDR3 protein: CASSQVGIRAGNYNEQFF. In DNA, the CDR3 is TGCGCCAGCAGTCAAGTTGGAATTAGGGCGGGGAACTACAATGAGCAGTTCTTC.

The chain joins TRBV29-1 to TRBJ1-2; TRBD1 matches at 10 bases. CDR1 and CDR2 from the germline V gene are SQVTM and ANQGSEA. V lost 7 bases and J lost 1; bases outside the gene matches: 6. CDR3 length equals 14 residues. In nucleotides, the CDR3 is TGCAGCGCTGAGCGGGACAGGGGTAACTATGGCTACACCTTC. It specifies CSAERDRGNYGYTF.

The V and J genes are TRBV5-4 and TRBJ2-1; D is uncertain. Deletions cut 1 base from V and 4 bases from J, with 9 bases between. Germline CDR1 SGHNT, CDR2 YYREEE (reference sequence). This CDR3 is 14 amino acids long. In nucleotides, the CDR3 is TGTGCCAGCAGCTTGAAGACTGGATACAATGAGCAGTTCTTC. Its translation is CASSLKTGYNEQFF.

This chain joins TRBV4-3 and TRBJ1-3; D remains ambiguous. Germline CDR1 LGHNA, CDR2 YSLEER. The CDR3 extends over 19 amino acids. V was cut by 0 bases and J by 0 bases, with 18 bases left in between. CDR3 nucleotide sequence: TGCGCCAGCAGCCAAGACGTTGTGACAACATACTTCTCTGGAAACACCATATATTTT. Translated: CASSQDVVTTYFSGNTIYF.

This chain connects TRBV7-8 to TRBJ2-5; D may correspond to TRBD1 or TRBD2 (6 bases each). Germline V gene sequence: CDR1 SGHVS, CDR2 FQNEAQ. This CDR3 is built from 14 residues. V lost 1 base and J 4 bases, leaving 10 bases between the germline ends. In DNA, the CDR3 is TGTGCCAGCAGCTTAGGGGGGGCCCCAGAGACCCAGTACTTC. As protein: CASSLGGAPETQYF.

V and J are TRBV7-3 and TRBJ2-1; no clear D gene. CDR3 length: 17 residues. CDR1 and CDR2 (germline): SGHTA, FQGTGA. Trimming left V 2 bases short and J 5 bases short, with 19 bases between. DNA of the CDR3: TGTGCCAGCAGCTTATCCTCTAGTCCCTCCCCCAACAATGAGCAGTTCTTC. As protein: CASSLSSSPSPNNEQFF.